The clone carrying this TCR beta chain appeared many times. Antigen specificity is unknown. This sample stems from a study of T-cell reconstitution after alpha-beta-depleted transplantation in children. General study points: Roughly two months post-transplant, alpha-beta T cells reportedly originated from several hundred graft clones that had expanded. Newly produced T cells mostly accounted for T-cell counts and diversity one year post-transplant.

Unique molecular identifiers were used to barcode this TCRbeta library. TCRdb itself ran the PCR reads through MiXCR, one entry per CDR3 protein. This repertoire shows more than 400,000 distinct CDR3 sequences, 43% found once; its top ten account for 25% to 30%. Germline loops: CDR1 KGHSH, CDR2 LQKENI. The CDR3 consists of 16 residues. With V trimmed by 3 bases and J by 8 bases, 8 bases remained unmatched. The chain joins TRBV18 to TRBJ2-1, with TRBD2 matching 12 bases. The origin of this receptor is a girl aged 2 to 9 with aplastic anemia, due to receive a stem cell transplant. The source material was PBMCs, sampled before TCRalphabeta/CD19-depleted stem cell transplant. CDR3 DNA sequence: TGTGCCAGCTCACCCCCCGGACTAGCGGGAAAAGATGAGCAGTTCTTC. It yields the protein CASSPPGLAGKDEQFF. Full variable domain (outside the CDR3, taken from reference TRBV18 and TRBJ2-1): NAGVMQNPRHLVRRRGQEARLRCSPMKGHSHVYWYRQLPEEGLKFMVYLQKENIIDESGMPKERFSAEFPKEGPSILRIQQVVRGDSAAYFCASSPPGLAGKDEQFFGPGTRLTVL.